These 31 T cell receptor beta chains originate from one sample sequenced in a study of control samples from healthy donors and cancer patients. The table came from immunoSEQ multiplex PCR; TCRdb's copy has only in-frame clones and leaves some out. The sample records some 120,000 clones, roughly 90% being singletons. Input material: blood. The receptors stem from a man aged 18 to 35 in good health.

The chain is built from TRBV28 and TRBJ1-5; D not resolved. Germline CDR1 and CDR2: MDHEN and SYDVKM. V was pared by 6 bases and J by 2 bases, with 11 bases between. The CDR3 contains 14 residues. Here the CDR3 DNA reads TGTGCCAGCAGGAGGAATCCCCGCAATCAGCCCCAGCATTTT. This sequence encodes CASRRNPRNQPQHF.

This clone has just one count. Other nucleotide sequences in the sample specify the same CDR3. The chain recombines TRBV18 with TRBJ1-5, with 8 positions matching TRBD1. The CDR3 totals 14 residues. V lost 3 bases to trimming and J lost 4 bases; unmatched junction nucleotides: 2. In germline, CDR1 is KGHSH, CDR2 LQKENI. CDR3 sequence (DNA): TGTGCCAGCTCACCCGGGACAGGTAATCAGCCCCAGCATTTT. Protein: CASSPGTGNQPQHF. Full variable domain (remainder filled in from reference TRBV18 and TRBJ1-5): NAGVMQNPRHLVRRRGQEARLRCSPMKGHSHVYWYRQLPEEGLKFMVYLQKENIIDESGMPKERFSAEFPKEGPSILRIQQVVRGDSAAYFCASSPGTGNQPQHFGDGTRLSIL.

This sequence joins TRBV29-1 and TRBJ1-1; possible D gene TRBD1, 5 bases. V lost 3 bases to trimming and J lost 5 bases, with 16 bases between them. This CDR3 has 14 amino acids. Germline-derived CDR1 and CDR2 are SQVTM and ANQGSEA. The CDR3 loop reads CSVDDGARGTEAFF. CDR3 bases: TGCAGCGTTGATGATGGGGCCCGGGGAACTGAAGCTTTCTTT.

J is TRBJ1-1 and V is TRBV5-4; 9 bases map to TRBD1. The length of the CDR3 is 15 residues. V gave up 2 bases and J gave up 4 bases; unmatched junction bases: 6. Looked up from germline, CDR1 is SGHNT and CDR2 is YYREEE (reference sequence). CDR3 nucleotides: TGTGCCAGCAGCTTCTTTGGACAGGGGTCCACTGAAGCTTTCTTT. Translation: CASSFFGQGSTEAFF.

The rearrangement joins TRBV6-6 to TRBJ2-7; tentatively, D is TRBD1 (6 bases). Per the germline V gene, CDR1 is MNHNY and CDR2 is SVGAGI (reference sequence). CDR3 size: 14 residues. Trimming pared 6 bases from V and 0 bases from J, leaving 12 bases between. Written as DNA, the CDR3 is TGTGCCAGCAGCCCCAGGGGTTCCTCCTACGAGCAGTACTTC. Encoded protein: CASSPRGSSYEQYF.

V and J are TRBV7-9 and TRBJ1-6, with D possibly being TRBD1 (5 bases). The CDR3 is 13 residues long. CDR1 and CDR2 (germline): SEHNR, FQNEAQ (reference sequence). Trimming cost V 4 bases and J 9 bases, with 10 bases left between them. Here the CDR3 DNA reads TGTGCCAGCAGCTCCCTGGGGGGTTCACCCCTCCACTTT. This translates into CASSSLGGSPLHF.

The chain uses TRBV7-9 and TRBJ2-1; TRBD1 matches 8 bases. The length of the CDR3 is 13 residues. Germline loops: CDR1 SEHNR, CDR2 FQNEAQ (reference sequence). The V and J ends lost 4 bases and 7 bases, in that order; junction bases with no gene match: 3. CDR3 loop: CASSSYRGNEQFF. The CDR3 nucleotides read TGTGCCAGCAGCTCCTACAGGGGGAATGAGCAGTTCTTC.

The rearrangement uses TRBV7-6 and TRBJ1-3; 7 bases align to TRBD1. Germline V gene lookup returns CDR1 SGHVS and CDR2 FNYEAQ. V was pared by 5 bases and J by 2 bases, with 6 bases of the junction left unmatched. This CDR3 region has 15 residues. The CDR3 sequence is CASSPDRRPGNTIYF. Written as DNA, the CDR3 is TGTGCCAGCAGCCCGGACAGGAGGCCTGGAAACACCATATATTTT.

This clone was counted once. The V and J genes are TRBV5-1 and TRBJ2-7; 10 bases align to TRBD1. Germline values: CDR1 SGHRS, CDR2 YFSETQ. With 6 bases clipped from V and 5 bases from J, the junction kept 8 bases outside the gene matches. There are 14 residues in the CDR3. Written as DNA, the CDR3 is TGCGCCAGCACCCCGACAGGGGGCGGGGACGAGCAGTACTTC. Encoded protein: CASTPTGGGDEQYF.

The chain has TRBV9 and TRBJ2-1; TRBD1 aligns across 10 bases. The CDR3 totals 16 residues. Germline CDR1 SGDLS, CDR2 YYNGEE. V shed 3 bases, J shed 2 bases, and the junction held 5 bases outside the gene matches. This CDR3 is CASSGGQGVAYNEQFF. The CDR3 DNA is TGTGCCAGCAGCGGTGGACAGGGGGTTGCCTACAATGAGCAGTTCTTC.

The chain recombines TRBV30 with TRBJ1-4; tentatively, D is TRBD1 (5 bases). The germline CDR1 and CDR2 sequences are GTSNPN and SVGIG (reference sequence). There are 15 residues in the CDR3. Between the trimmed V and J ends, which lost 0 bases and 8 bases, there was a span of 16 bases. CDR3 region: CAWSVQEGWDEKLFF. Written as DNA, the CDR3 is TGTGCCTGGAGTGTACAGGAGGGTTGGGACGAAAAACTGTTTTTT.

CDR3 residues: CASSRDPGTDTEAFF. CDR3 nucleotide sequence: TGCGCCAGCAGCCGCGATCCCGGGACAGATACTGAAGCTTTCTTT. The chain couples TRBV5-1 to TRBJ1-1; TRBD1 agrees at 7 bases. After removal of 4 bases from V and 5 bases from J, the junction contained 11 bases not matched to a gene. This CDR3 comprises 15 residues. CDR1 and CDR2 (germline): SGHRS, YFSETQ.

The chain couples TRBV4-1 to TRBJ1-1, with D hard to call. Germline assignment: CDR1 MGHRA and CDR2 YSYEKL. V was trimmed by 1 base and J by 2 bases, leaving 5 bases between them. The CDR3 is 13 amino acids. This chain's CDR3 is CASSQGTNTEAFF. CDR3 bases: TGCGCCAGCAGCCAAGGGACTAACACTGAAGCTTTCTTT.

The chain couples TRBV12-3 or TRBV12-4 to TRBJ1-2; 7 bases match TRBD1. The CDR3 loop spans 13 amino acids. Trimming took 6 bases from V and 6 from J; bases not matched to a gene: 7. CDR3 sequence (DNA): TGTGCCAGCAGCCCGACAGGGTTTGATGGCTACACCTTC. Protein: CASSPTGFDGYTF.

The V call is TRBV7-8, the J call TRBJ1-5; D not resolved. V gave up 1 base and J gave up 3 bases, with 10 bases separating them. In germline, CDR1 is SGHVS, CDR2 FQNEAQ. This CDR3 has 15 amino acids. CDR3 bases: TGTGCCAGCAGCTTAGTTCCCGGGAACAATCAGCCCCAGCATTTT. This sequence encodes CASSLVPGNNQPQHF.

This clone was seen a handful of times. The rearrangement uses TRBV15 and TRBJ2-7; the match to TRBD1 covers 7 bases. Germline CDR1 LNHNV, CDR2 YYDKDF (reference sequence). J was trimmed by 6 bases and V by 3 bases; bases with no gene match: 5. The CDR3 contains 13 residues. CDR3 loop: CATSSVSGGEQYF. Written as DNA, the CDR3 is TGTGCCACCAGCAGTGTATCAGGGGGCGAGCAGTACTTC. The whole variable domain, remainder taken from reference TRBV15 and TRBJ2-7, is DAMVIQNPRYQVTQFGKPVTLSCSQTLNHNVMYWYQQKSSQAPKLLFHYYDKDFNNEADTPDNFQSRRPNTSFCFLDIRSPGLGDTAMYLCATSSVSGGEQYFGPGTRLTVT.

The DNA for the CDR3 is TGTGCCAGCAGCATGGAGGTAGGGGACAGGGGGTTGAACACTGAAGCTTTCTTT. Translation: CASSMEVGDRGLNTEAFF. The chain is built from TRBV5-5 and TRBJ1-1; 11 nucleotides align to TRBD1. The trim removed 4 bases at V and 0 bases at J, leaving 11 bases unmatched. This CDR3 is 18 amino acids long. Germline lookup yields CDR1 SGHKS and CDR2 YYEKEE (reference sequence).

In DNA, the CDR3 is TGTGCCAGCAGTTTTGCAGGGACAGTCGGGAGAAACACCATATATTTT. Translation gives CASSFAGTVGRNTIYF. The V and J genes are TRBV6-6 and TRBJ1-3; 7 bases align to TRBD1. This CDR3 has 16 residues. V lost 4 bases, J lost 5 bases, and 11 bases stayed unmatched. CDR1 is MNHNY, CDR2 SVGAGI, per germline (reference sequence).

V usage is TRBV30 and J usage is TRBJ1-4; D remains unclear. This CDR3 comprises 15 residues. The ends were cut back, 2 bases at V and 0 bases at J, with 10 bases in the middle. The germline V gene encodes CDR1 GTSNPN and CDR2 SVGIG (reference sequence). The CDR3 region has the DNA TGTGCCTGGAGTAGCGACTTTGCAACTAATGAAAAACTGTTTTTT. This gives the protein CAWSSDFATNEKLFF.

The CDR3: CASSLRGPGTDTQYF. In DNA form, the CDR3 reads TGCGCCAGCAGCCTACGTGGCCCGGGCACAGATACGCAGTATTTT. The V and J genes are TRBV5-1 and TRBJ2-3; D unresolved. This CDR3 contains 15 residues. The V and J ends lost 4 bases and 1 base respectively, with 13 bases between them. Per germline, CDR1 SGHRS and CDR2 YFSETQ. The full variable domain, in which reference TRBV5-1 and TRBJ2-3 provide the parts outside the CDR3, is KAGVTQTPRYLIKTRGQQVTLSCSPISGHRSVSWYQQTPGQGLQFLFEYFSETQRNKGNFPGRFSGRQFSNSRSEMNVSTLELGDSALYLCASSLRGPGTDTQYFGPGTRLTVL.

The gene calls are TRBV11-2 and TRBJ2-3; no clear D gene. Between the trimmed V and J ends, which lost 0 bases and 0 bases, there was a span of 13 bases. CDR1 and CDR2 from the germline V gene are SGHAT and FQNNGV. This CDR3 is built from 17 residues. Here the CDR3 reads CASSLDHESASTDTQYF. CDR3 DNA: TGTGCCAGCAGCTTAGATCACGAGAGTGCTAGCACAGATACGCAGTATTTT.

The CDR3 loop reads CAISGGTVAGYTF. The CDR3 DNA is TGTGCCATCAGTGGAGGGACAGTGGCTGGCTACACCTTC. J is TRBJ1-2 and V is TRBV10-3, with 7 bases lining up with TRBD1. The V gene's germline CDR1 is ENHRY and CDR2 SYGVKD. Trimming cost V 4 bases and J 7 bases; bases outside gene matches: 6. This CDR3 has 13 residues.

The chain employs TRBV5-5 and TRBJ1-2; D call uncertain. The CDR3 extends over 17 amino acids. Germline CDR1 SGHKS, CDR2 YYEKEE (reference sequence). Trimming took off 1 base at V and 6 bases at J, with 22 bases between the two ends. This CDR3 reads CASSLNFIRVSADGYTF. CDR3 DNA: TGTGCCAGCAGCTTGAATTTTATCCGTGTCTCAGCGGATGGCTACACCTTC.

Written as DNA, the CDR3 is TGTGCCAGCAGGCCGACAGTGGTCGATGGCTACACCTTC. Its protein is CASRPTVVDGYTF. The rearrangement joins TRBV6-5 to TRBJ1-2; TRBD1 is a possible D gene (5 bases). Germline-derived CDR1 and CDR2 are MNHEY and SVGAGI. Trimming removed 6 bases from V and 6 bases from J, with 14 bases in between. CDR3 size: 13 residues.

The chain is built from TRBV29-1 and TRBJ2-1, with 13 bases lining up with TRBD2. J was trimmed by 6 bases and V by 5 bases; bases with no gene match: 1. CDR3 length: 13 residues. The germline gives CDR1 SQVTM, CDR2 ANQGSEA. CDR3 bases: TGCAGCGTTTGGACTAGCGGGGGCAATGAGCAGTTCTTC. It encodes CSVWTSGGNEQFF.

The chain uses TRBV18 and TRBJ1-6; D might be TRBD1 (5 bases). CDR3 size: 17 residues. Trimming took off 0 bases at V and 9 bases at J, with 18 bases between the two ends. The germline CDR1 and CDR2 sequences are KGHSH and LQKENI. In DNA form, the CDR3 reads TGTGCCAGCTCACCACCGGGGGTCGGGGGTAATTTTTCACCCCTCCACTTT. Its translation: CASSPPGVGGNFSPLHF.

The chain has TRBV4-1 and TRBJ1-1, with a weak D call TRBD1 (6 bases). The CDR3 is 19 residues long. The germline V gene has CDR1 MGHRA and CDR2 YSYEKL. V lost 0 bases and J lost 1, with 21 bases in between. The CDR3 reads CASSQDRTLHRAGNTEAFF. In DNA, the CDR3 is TGCGCCAGCAGCCAAGATCGTACGCTCCACAGGGCCGGGAACACTGAAGCTTTCTTT.

The CDR3 nucleotides are TGTGCCACCAGCATGGAGGACTGGTACCAAGAGACCCAGTACTTC. Translated: CATSMEDWYQETQYF. The chain uses TRBV15 and TRBJ2-5; tentatively, D is TRBD2 (5 bases). The CDR3 spans 15 residues. Germline CDR1 is LNHNV and CDR2 is YYDKDF (reference sequence). V lost 4 bases, J lost 0 bases, and 12 bases lay in between.

The chain is built from TRBV2 and TRBJ2-7, with 7 bases matching TRBD1. Germline V lookup: CDR1 SNHLY, CDR2 FYNNEI. There are 13 residues in the CDR3. V lost 5 bases to trimming and J lost 3 bases; unmatched junction nucleotides: 4. The CDR3: CASSMGQNYEQYF. The CDR3 DNA sequence: TGTGCCAGCAGTATGGGACAGAACTACGAGCAGTACTTC. Drawing the rest from reference TRBV2 and TRBJ2-7, the complete variable domain is EPEVTQTPSHQVTQMGQEVILRCVPISNHLYFYWYRQILGQKVEFLVSFYNNEISEKSEIFDDQFSVERPDGSNFTLKIRSTKLEDSAMYFCASSMGQNYEQYFGPGTRLTVT.

This rearrangement joins TRBV3-1 (or the pseudogene TRBV3-2) to TRBJ1-3; D call uncertain. The length of the CDR3 is 12 residues. Germline V gene data show CDR1 as LGHDT and CDR2 as YNNKEL (reference sequence). V shed 8 bases and J shed 4 bases, with 9 bases lying between them. CDR3 in DNA: TGTGCCAGCTCCGACCTAGGAAACACCATATATTTT. Encoded protein: CASSDLGNTIYF.

This chain uses TRBV5-5 with TRBJ2-6; TRBD1 matches at 7 bases. The CDR3 extends over 18 amino acids. CDR1 is SGHKS, CDR2 YYEKEE, per germline (reference sequence). V was pared by 0 bases and J by 1 base, with 7 bases of the junction left unmatched. CDR3 in amino acids: CASSLAKGQQSGANVLTF. The CDR3, as DNA: TGTGCCAGCAGCTTGGCCAAGGGACAGCAGTCTGGGGCCAACGTCCTGACTTTC. The full variable domain, with the rest looked up from reference TRBV5-5 and TRBJ2-6, is DAGVTQSPTHLIKTRGQQVTLRCSPISGHKSVSWYQQVLGQGPQFIFQYYEKEERGRGNFPDRFSARQFPNYSSELNVNALLLGDSALYLCASSLAKGQQSGANVLTFGAGSRLTVL.